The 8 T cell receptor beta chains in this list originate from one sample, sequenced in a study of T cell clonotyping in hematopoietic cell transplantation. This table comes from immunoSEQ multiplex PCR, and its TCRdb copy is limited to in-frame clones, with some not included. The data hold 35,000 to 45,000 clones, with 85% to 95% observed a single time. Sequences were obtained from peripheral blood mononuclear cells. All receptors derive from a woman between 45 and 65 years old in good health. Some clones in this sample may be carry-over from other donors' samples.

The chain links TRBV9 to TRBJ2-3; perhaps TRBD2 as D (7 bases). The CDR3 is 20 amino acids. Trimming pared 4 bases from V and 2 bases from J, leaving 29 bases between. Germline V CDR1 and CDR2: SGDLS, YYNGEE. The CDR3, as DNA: TGTGCCAGCAGCCTAAGCTCGGCGGGGGCCTTCCACGCCCCCACAGATACGCAGTATTTT. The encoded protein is CASSLSSAGAFHAPTDTQYF.

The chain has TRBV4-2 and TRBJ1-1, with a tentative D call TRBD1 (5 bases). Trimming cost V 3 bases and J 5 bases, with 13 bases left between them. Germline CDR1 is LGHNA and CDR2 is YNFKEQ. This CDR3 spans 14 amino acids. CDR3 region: CASSHKSRATEAFF. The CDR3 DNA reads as TGTGCCAGCAGCCATAAAAGCAGGGCTACTGAAGCTTTCTTT.

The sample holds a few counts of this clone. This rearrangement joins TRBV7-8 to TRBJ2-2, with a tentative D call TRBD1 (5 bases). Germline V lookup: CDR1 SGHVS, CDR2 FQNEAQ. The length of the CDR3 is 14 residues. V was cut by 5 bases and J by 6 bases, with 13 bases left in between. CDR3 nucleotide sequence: TGTGCCAGCAGCCAACGCAGGGTGGCCGGGGAGCTGTTTTTT. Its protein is CASSQRRVAGELFF.

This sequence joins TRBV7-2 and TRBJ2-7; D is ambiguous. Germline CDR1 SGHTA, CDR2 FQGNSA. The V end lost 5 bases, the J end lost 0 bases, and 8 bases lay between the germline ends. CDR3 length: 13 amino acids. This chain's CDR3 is CASSLEYSYEQYF. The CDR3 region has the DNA TGTGCCAGCAGCCTAGAGTACTCCTACGAGCAGTACTTC. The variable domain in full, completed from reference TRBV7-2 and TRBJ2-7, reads GAGVSQSPSNKVTEKGKDVELRCDPISGHTALYWYRQSLGQGLEFLIYFQGNSAPDKSGLPSDRFSAERTGGSVSTLTIQRTQQEDSAVYLCASSLEYSYEQYFGPGTRLTVT.

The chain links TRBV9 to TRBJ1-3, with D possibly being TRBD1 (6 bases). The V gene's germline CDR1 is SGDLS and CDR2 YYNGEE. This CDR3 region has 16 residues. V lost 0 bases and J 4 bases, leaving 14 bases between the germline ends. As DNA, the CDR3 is TGTGCCAGCAGCGTAGATGCGGGGGGCAACGGAAACACCATATATTTT. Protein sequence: CASSVDAGGNGNTIYF.

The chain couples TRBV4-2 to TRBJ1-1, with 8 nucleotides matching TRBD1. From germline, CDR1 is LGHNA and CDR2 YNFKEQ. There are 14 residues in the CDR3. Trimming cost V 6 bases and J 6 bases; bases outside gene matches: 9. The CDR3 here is CASRDRVIVAEAFF. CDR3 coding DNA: TGTGCCAGCAGGGACAGGGTGATTGTCGCTGAAGCTTTCTTT.

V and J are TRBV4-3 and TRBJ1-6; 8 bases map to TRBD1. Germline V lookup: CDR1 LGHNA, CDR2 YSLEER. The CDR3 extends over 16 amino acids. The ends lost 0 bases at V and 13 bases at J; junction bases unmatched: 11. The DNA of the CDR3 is TGCGCCAGCAGCCAAGAGGGGGCGACAGGGGTTGCGCCCCTCCACTTT. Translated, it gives CASSQEGATGVAPLHF.

The CDR3 region has the DNA TGTGCCAGCAGTTTACAGGGGGAAAAACTGTTTTTT. Protein: CASSLQGEKLFF. The chain uses TRBV28 and TRBJ1-4; D may be TRBD1 (6 bases). This CDR3 is 12 amino acids long. V was trimmed by 2 bases and J by 8 bases, leaving 6 bases between them. Germline V gene lookup returns CDR1 MDHEN and CDR2 SYDVKM.